This entry features one TCR beta chain sequence. This clone was picked up a small number of times. This clone's antigen is unknown. Per-nucleotide qualities are absent, and no much larger clonotype sits a single base away. These data are taken from a study of control samples from healthy donors and cancer patients (dated by TCRdb to about 2020). Inclusive of the bounding cysteine and phenylalanine, the CDR3 is 12 residues long. Only CDR3 DNA is held: 36 bases, read in frame from base 1. Taken from the germline V gene, the CDR1 and CDR2 loops are MNHEY and SVGAGI. Library preparation used the immunoSEQ multiplex PCR assay. In its TCRdb copy, this immuneACCESS table keeps in-frame sequences only and misses some clones. Where compared with another copy, unresolved V genes explain less than half of these, and the others have no known cause. The sample yields 70,000 to 80,000 clones; about four fifths were counted once. More than 13% of the sample is taken by the ten largest.

Recombination connected TRBV6-5 to TRBJ1-3; 7 of the junction bases match TRBD1. The specimen sequenced was blood. The receptor was isolated from a man aged 50 to 59 in good health. The nucleotide sequence is given as TGTGTTACGAGGACAGGCGACAACACCATATATTTT. Translation gives CVTRTGDNTIYF.